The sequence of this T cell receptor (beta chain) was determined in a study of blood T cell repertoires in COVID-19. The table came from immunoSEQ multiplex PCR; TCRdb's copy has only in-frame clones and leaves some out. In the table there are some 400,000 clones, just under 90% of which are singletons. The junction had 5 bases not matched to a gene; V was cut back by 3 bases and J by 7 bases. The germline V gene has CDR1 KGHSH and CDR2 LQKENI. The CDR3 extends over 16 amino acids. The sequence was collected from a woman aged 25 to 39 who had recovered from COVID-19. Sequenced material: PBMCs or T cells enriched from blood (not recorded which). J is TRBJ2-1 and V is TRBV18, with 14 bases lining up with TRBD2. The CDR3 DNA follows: TGTGCCAGCTCACCTGGGACTAGCGGGAGAATGAATGAGCAGTTCTTC. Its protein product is CASSPGTSGRMNEQFF.